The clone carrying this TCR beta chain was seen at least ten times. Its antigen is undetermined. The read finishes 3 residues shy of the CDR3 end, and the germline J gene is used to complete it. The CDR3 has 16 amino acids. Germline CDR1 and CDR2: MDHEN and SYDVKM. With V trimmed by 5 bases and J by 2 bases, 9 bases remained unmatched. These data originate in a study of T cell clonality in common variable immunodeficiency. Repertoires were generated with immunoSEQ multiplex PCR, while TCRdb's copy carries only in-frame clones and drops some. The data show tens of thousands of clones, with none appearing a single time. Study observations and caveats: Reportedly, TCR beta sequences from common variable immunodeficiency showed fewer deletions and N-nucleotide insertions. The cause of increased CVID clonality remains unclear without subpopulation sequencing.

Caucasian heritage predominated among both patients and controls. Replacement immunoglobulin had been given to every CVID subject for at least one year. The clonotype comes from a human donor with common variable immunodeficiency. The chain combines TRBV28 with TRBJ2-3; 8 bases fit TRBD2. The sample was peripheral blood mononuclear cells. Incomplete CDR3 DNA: TGTGCCAGCAGTCTCACGTCGGGGGGGACCACAGATACG. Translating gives CASSLTSGGTTDT. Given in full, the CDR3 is CASSLTSGGTTDTQYF.